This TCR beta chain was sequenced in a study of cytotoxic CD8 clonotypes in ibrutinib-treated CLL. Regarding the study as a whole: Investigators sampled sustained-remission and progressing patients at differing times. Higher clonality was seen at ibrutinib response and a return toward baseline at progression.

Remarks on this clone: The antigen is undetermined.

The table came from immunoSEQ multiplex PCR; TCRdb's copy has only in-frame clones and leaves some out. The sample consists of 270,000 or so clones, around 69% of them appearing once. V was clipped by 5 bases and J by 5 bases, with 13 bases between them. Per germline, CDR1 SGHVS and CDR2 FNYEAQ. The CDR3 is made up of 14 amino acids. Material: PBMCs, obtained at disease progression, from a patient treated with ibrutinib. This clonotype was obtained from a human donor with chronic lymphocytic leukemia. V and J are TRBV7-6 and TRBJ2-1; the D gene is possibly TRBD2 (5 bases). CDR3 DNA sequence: TGTGCCAGCAGCCTATCTGGACTGGACAATGAGCAGTTCTTC. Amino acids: CASSLSGLDNEQFF.